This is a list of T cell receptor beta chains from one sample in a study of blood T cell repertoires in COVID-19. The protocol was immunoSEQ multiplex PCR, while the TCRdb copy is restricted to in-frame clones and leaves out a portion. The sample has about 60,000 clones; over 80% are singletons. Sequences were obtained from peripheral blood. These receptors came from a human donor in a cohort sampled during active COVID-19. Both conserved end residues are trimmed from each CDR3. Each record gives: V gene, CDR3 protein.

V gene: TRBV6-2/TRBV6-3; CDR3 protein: ASSSLEGSPLH
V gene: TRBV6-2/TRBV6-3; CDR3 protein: ASSYLGTGQPQH
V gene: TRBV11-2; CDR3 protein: ASSFGISGELF
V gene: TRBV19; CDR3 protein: ASSRGRAYGYT
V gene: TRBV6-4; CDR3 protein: ASSDSSGGFNEQF
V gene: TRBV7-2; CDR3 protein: ASRNEWGTRTDTQY
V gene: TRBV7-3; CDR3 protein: ASSSPRSSRSPDTQY
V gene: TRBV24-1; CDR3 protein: ATSDNGQGNQPQH
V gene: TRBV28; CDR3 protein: ASSLKGGGRGNYGYT
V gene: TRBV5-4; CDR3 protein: ASSSPTRGYGYT
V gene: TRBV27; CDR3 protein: ASSGGRPSYGYT
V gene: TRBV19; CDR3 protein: ASSPRLAGGTDTQY
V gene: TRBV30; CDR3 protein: AWSPLGDYEQY
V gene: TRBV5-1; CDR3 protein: ASSPAGGQETQY
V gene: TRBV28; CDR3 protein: ASSSPPRQGYEQY
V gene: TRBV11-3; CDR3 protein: ASRASLQEQY
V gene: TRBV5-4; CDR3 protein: ASSPDRGVRTEAF
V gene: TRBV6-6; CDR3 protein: ASSRTGTNNQPQH
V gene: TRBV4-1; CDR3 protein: ASSQGPTTNTEAF
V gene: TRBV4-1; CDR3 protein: ASSQTVSYEQY
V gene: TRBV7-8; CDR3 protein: ASRLTGYNSPLH
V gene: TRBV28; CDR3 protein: ASSPPGQGASYGYT
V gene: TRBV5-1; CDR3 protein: ASSGQGPGNEQF
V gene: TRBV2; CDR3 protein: ASSLGGQGQPQH
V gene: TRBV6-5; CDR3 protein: ASTRGTGEAF
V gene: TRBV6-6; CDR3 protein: ASSSPDNLLRAF
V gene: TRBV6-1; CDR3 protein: ASSERSLSEDGYT
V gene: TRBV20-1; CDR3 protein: SARSGALH
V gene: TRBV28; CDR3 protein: ASSPYRGNQPQH
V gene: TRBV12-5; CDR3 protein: ASGYPGVTEAF
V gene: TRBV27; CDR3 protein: ASSRDSLSGEQF
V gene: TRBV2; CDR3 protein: ASSVVRGGNQPQH
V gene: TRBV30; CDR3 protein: AWSGGQGIQPQH
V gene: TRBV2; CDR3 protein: ASSDNGASYGYT
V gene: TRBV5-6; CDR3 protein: ASSRTKGYDEKLF
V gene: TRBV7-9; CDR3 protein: ASSLASLRGDEQF
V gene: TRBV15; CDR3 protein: ATSARGRRSYNSPLH
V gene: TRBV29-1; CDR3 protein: SVRPGNTEAF
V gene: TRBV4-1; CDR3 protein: ASSLGTTHTGELF
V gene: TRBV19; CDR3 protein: ASSIDLRQMNTEAF
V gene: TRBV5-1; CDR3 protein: ASSLGTFVYEQY
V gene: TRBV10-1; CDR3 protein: ASSGAGALPSNEQF
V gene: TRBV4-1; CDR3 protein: ASSQDREVRFNYGYT
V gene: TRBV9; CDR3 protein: ASSVDRTSGGAQF
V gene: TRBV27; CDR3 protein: ATRTVPYEQY
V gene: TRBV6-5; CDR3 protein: ASAVRGGDGYT
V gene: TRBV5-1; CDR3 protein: ASSLTGGITEAF
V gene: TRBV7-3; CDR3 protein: ASSPQGAGGAGQF
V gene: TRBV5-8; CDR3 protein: ASSFRVNTEAF
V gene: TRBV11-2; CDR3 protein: ASSLGPGPEKLF
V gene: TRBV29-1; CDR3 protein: SVEVRQGRGGGYT
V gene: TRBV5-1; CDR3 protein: ASSPGDFNYGYT
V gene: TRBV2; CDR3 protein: ASSRDRAGQPQH
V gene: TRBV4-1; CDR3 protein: ASSQGRVEFSGNTIY
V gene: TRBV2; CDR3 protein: ASSLIADEKLF
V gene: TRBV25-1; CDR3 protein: ASSEAAGWGYT
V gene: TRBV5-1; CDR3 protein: ASSLIQGSDYEQY
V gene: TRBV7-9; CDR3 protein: ASTPIVPYEQY